This TCR beta chain stems from a study of post-analysis software for immune sequencing data. Study outcomes and limitations: With TRBV5-6, TRBV5-1 and TRBV20-1 included, about five TRBV segments were more frequent in patients than in controls. Normalized Chao1 diversity was significantly reduced in patients versus controls.

About this clonotype: Antigen: not known.

Unique molecular identifiers had been added to the TCR beta cDNA libraries. Starting from roughly 1.1 to 9.2 million T cells, the study yielded about 490,000 cDNA molecules. TCRdb re-called the PCR reads through MiXCR, storing one row per CDR3 protein. Seen here are around 770,000 distinct CDR3 sequences, under 60% observed once, and the top ten hold approximately 5%. This CDR3 contains 16 residues. Trimming removed 3 bases from V and 6 bases from J; junction bases left unmatched: 12. The sample comprised blood. The chain recombines TRBV12-3 or TRBV12-4 with TRBJ2-3, with 7 bases identical to TRBD1. The receptor was derived from a girl aged 10-17 years with multiple sclerosis. CDR3 bases: TGTGCCAGCAGTTTCGGGGACAGCCCACGAGGTGATACGCAGTATTTT. Protein sequence: CASSFGDSPRGDTQYF.